Shown below are 8 T cell receptor beta chains from a single sample sequenced in a study of T cells in Graves' hyperthyroidism and ophthalmopathy. Amplification of TCR beta CDR3 regions was performed using RNA transcripts as template. HTBI primers were the set used in a first-round RT-PCR of the TCR CDR3. Using its own MiXCR run on the multiplex PCR reads, TCRdb lists one record per CDR3 protein. The sample records about 290,000 distinct CDR3 sequences, 13% being singletons. The sequenced sample consisted of blood. The receptors originated from a woman aged 25 to 39 with Graves' hyperthyroidism that later progressed to Graves' ophthalmopathy.

A few counts support this clonotype. A much larger clone is a single base away; this may be a read error. The chain recombines TRBV12-5 with TRBJ2-5, with D possibly matching TRBD2 (6 bases). The CDR3 is made up of 15 amino acids. Germline assignment: CDR1 LGHNT and CDR2 FRNRAP. Trimming took 5 bases from V and 1 from J, leaving 14 bases between them. The CDR3 region is CASGTGTGLQETQYF. The CDR3 coding sequence is TGTGCTAGTGGTACTGGGACTGGCCTCCAAGAGACCCAGTACTTC.

This clonotype has a count of ten or more. The chain joins TRBV7-9 to TRBJ2-7; possibly TRBD1 for D (5 bases). Germline CDR1 and CDR2: SEHNR and FQNEAQ (reference sequence). CDR3 length: 15 amino acids. V lost 5 bases and J 3 bases, leaving 17 bases between the germline ends. The DNA of the CDR3 is TGTGCCAGCAGCCCTTCAAAAGGGGCGATCTACGAGCAGTACTTC. It codes for CASSPSKGAIYEQYF.

This clonotype was counted many times. This chain joins TRBV7-9 and TRBJ2-5; either TRBD1 or TRBD2 may supply D (5 bases each). The germline gives CDR1 SEHNR, CDR2 FQNEAQ (reference sequence). V lost 4 bases, J lost 5 bases, and 20 bases lay in between. The CDR3 is 16 amino acids. CDR3 protein: CASSYSGTSRRETQYF. The DNA of the CDR3 is TGTGCCAGCAGCTACTCAGGGACCTCACGGCGGGAGACCCAGTACTTC.

This clonotype occurred many times. This CDR3 reads CASSMRNYGYTF. The DNA for the CDR3 is TGTGCCAGCAGCATGCGGAACTATGGCTACACCTTC. The V and J genes are TRBV7-2 and TRBJ1-2; D remains unclear. Germline V CDR1 and CDR2: SGHTA, FQGNSA. Deletions cut 5 bases from V and 2 bases from J, with 6 bases between. The CDR3 covers 12 residues.

This clonotype was observed at least ten times. The chain combines TRBV7-3 with TRBJ2-3; a weak D match, TRBD1 (5 bases). Trimming pared 1 base from V and 5 bases from J, leaving 16 bases between. The CDR3 runs to 16 residues. Germline CDR1 SGHTA, CDR2 FQGTGA. The CDR3 loop reads CASSLNGPGRLDTQYF. For the CDR3, the DNA is TGTGCCAGCAGCTTAAATGGTCCAGGGCGCTTAGATACGCAGTATTTT.

The rearrangement uses TRBV12-3 or TRBV12-4 and TRBJ1-5; the D is unclear. This CDR3 has 16 residues. Trimming took 7 bases from V and 1 from J, leaving 17 bases between them. CDR3 nucleotides: TGTGCCAGCAACGTCTCGATTTTATTGAGCAATCAGCCCCAGCATTTT. Translated: CASNVSILLSNQPQHF.

This clonotype was observed at least ten times. This chain connects TRBV24-1 to TRBJ2-5; D possibly corresponds to TRBD2 (7 bases). The V and J ends lost 5 bases and 5 bases respectively, with 17 bases between them. CDR1 is KGHDR, CDR2 SFDVKD, per germline. This CDR3 has 15 amino acids. DNA for the CDR3: TGTGCCACCAGTGCCCCGGGGGGCGTAGTGGAGACCCAGTACTTC. Translated: CATSAPGGVVETQYF.

The sample holds a few counts of this clonotype. The chain recombines TRBV9 with TRBJ2-7; 8 nucleotides agree with TRBD1. The ends lost 0 bases at V and 4 bases at J; junction bases unmatched: 9. The V gene's germline CDR1 is SGDLS and CDR2 YYNGEE. The CDR3 contains 16 residues. In DNA form, the CDR3 reads TGTGCCAGCAGCGTAGATAGTGGGACAGGAACGTACGAGCAGTACTTC. Protein product: CASSVDSGTGTYEQYF. Full variable domain (remainder filled in from reference TRBV9 and TRBJ2-7): DSGVTQTPKHLITATGQRVTLRCSPRSGDLSVYWYQQSLDQGLQFLIQYYNGEERAKGNILERFSAQQFPDLHSELNLSSLELGDSALYFCASSVDSGTGTYEQYFGPGTRLTVT.